This T cell receptor beta chain was identified during a study of blood T cells in healthy people across ages. The CDR3 is 12 amino acids. Germline CDR1 SGHAT, CDR2 FQNNGV. V lost 5 bases and J lost 11, with 13 bases in between. Then a second PCR, running roughly 7 to 11 cycles, was carried out with a sample-barcoded 5' primer and a J-beta primer mix. A single record per CDR3 protein comes from TCRdb applying MiXCR to the 5' RACE reads. The sample has roughly 680,000 distinct CDR3 sequences, over 40% seen once. This clonotype was picked up a small number of times. V gene TRBV11-2 combines with J gene TRBJ2-1; D ambiguous. The TCR sequence derives from a woman of 80 years or more in good health. The sequencing sample was made of blood. CDR3 coding DNA: TGTGCCAGCAGCCCCTCCCAGCAGAAGCAGTTCTTC. It yields the protein CASSPSQQKQFF.